Below are 27 T cell receptor beta chains sequenced from a single sample in a study of shared clonotypes between healthy human individuals. The repertoire was sequenced with immunoSEQ multiplex PCR; TCRdb's copy has only in-frame clones and lacks some. The sample has about 2.1 million clones; about 92% are singletons. CD45RO-negative, CCR7-selected cells formed the naive CD8 fraction, which excluded terminally differentiated effector memory CD45RA+ cells. The sequencing sample was made of naive CD8+ T cells from PBMCs. Every receptor here comes from a man between 18 and 29 years old in good health. Some clones in this sample may be carry-over from other donors' samples.

The chain has TRBV10-1 and TRBJ2-2; D is possibly TRBD1 (7 bases). Trimming removed 6 bases from V and 12 bases from J, with 17 bases in between. This CDR3 spans 13 amino acids. From germline, CDR1 is WNHNN and CDR2 SYGVQD (reference sequence). The CDR3 loop reads CASRTRGDFKLFF. CDR3 bases: TGCGCCAGCAGAACCAGGGGGGACTTCAAGCTGTTTTTT.

The chain links TRBV27 to TRBJ2-2; D might be TRBD1 or TRBD2, each matching 5 bases. The ends were cut back, 2 bases at V and 3 bases at J, with 7 bases in the middle. Germline values: CDR1 MNHEY, CDR2 SMNVEV (reference sequence). This CDR3 comprises 14 residues. DNA for the CDR3: TGTGCCAGCAGTTTAGGGGGATACACCGGGGAGCTGTTTTTT. Protein sequence: CASSLGGYTGELFF.

This clone was seen only once. The chain employs TRBV28 and TRBJ1-2, with TRBD1 as a possible D gene (5 bases). V dropped 4 bases and J dropped 3 bases, with 12 bases sitting between them. The germline gives CDR1 MDHEN, CDR2 SYDVKM. This CDR3 is 14 amino acids long. The CDR3 DNA is TGTGCCAGCAGTTGGTTTGGGGGAGACTATGGCTACACCTTC. This encodes CASSWFGGDYGYTF.

This clone occurred once. The V and J genes are TRBV7-9 and TRBJ2-1, with a weak D call TRBD1 (6 bases). This CDR3 is built from 14 residues. Trimming removed 3 bases at V and 5 bases at J, with 11 bases between. CDR1 SEHNR and CDR2 FQNEAQ come from the germline V gene (reference sequence). For the CDR3, the DNA is TGTGCCAGCAGCTTTGGTGCAGGGGACAATGAGCAGTTCTTC. It translates to CASSFGAGDNEQFF. Full variable domain (missing parts from reference TRBV7-9 and TRBJ2-1): DTGVSQNPRHKITKRGQNVTFRCDPISEHNRLYWYRQTLGQGPEFLTYFQNEAQLEKSRLLSDRFSAERPKGSFSTLEIQRTEQGDSAMYLCASSFGAGDNEQFFGPGTRLTVL.

The rearrangement uses TRBV4-1 and TRBJ2-1; D is uncertain. Trimming stripped 2 bases from V and 4 bases from J, with 9 bases between. The CDR3 covers 14 residues. Germline assignment: CDR1 MGHRA and CDR2 YSYEKL. The CDR3 loop reads CASSQLDHYNEQFF. The CDR3 nucleotides are TGCGCCAGCAGCCAACTGGACCATTACAATGAGCAGTTCTTC.

The chain employs TRBV7-6 and TRBJ2-7, with a possible D match to TRBD2 (6 bases). The germline V and J ends were trimmed by 1 base and 6 bases, with 16 bases remaining between them. The CDR3 totals 15 residues. The germline V gene encodes CDR1 SGHVS and CDR2 FNYEAQ. CDR3 loop: CASSLGGGGLGEQYF. CDR3 nucleotides: TGTGCCAGCAGCTTAGGGGGTGGAGGGCTAGGCGAGCAGTACTTC. The variable domain in full, with the rest retrieved from reference TRBV7-6 and TRBJ2-7, is GAGVSQSPRYKVTKRGQDVALRCDPISGHVSLYWYRQALGQGPEFLTYFNYEAQQDKSGLPNDRFSAERPEGSISTLTIQRTEQRDSAMYRCASSLGGGGLGEQYFGPGTRLTVT.

This clone occurred once. V gene TRBV4-3 combines with J gene TRBJ2-1; D gene unclear. CDR1 is LGHNA and CDR2 is YSLEER in the germline V gene. Between the trimmed V and J ends, which lost 4 bases and 0 bases, there was a span of 13 bases. CDR3 length: 16 amino acids. The chain's CDR3 is CASSRQLLSSYNEQFF. The CDR3 nucleotides are TGCGCCAGCAGCCGCCAGCTGCTCAGCTCCTACAATGAGCAGTTCTTC.

This sequence joins TRBV27 and TRBJ2-5; D is unresolved. CDR1 and CDR2 (germline): MNHEY, SMNVEV (reference sequence). V was clipped by 6 bases and J by 5 bases, with 13 bases between them. The CDR3 loop spans 13 amino acids. The CDR3 bases are TGTGCCAGCAGCCTCATCAATAGGGAGACCCAGTACTTC. Residues: CASSLINRETQYF.

With respect to this clone: The sample holds other DNA sequences that translate to the same CDR3. The chain joins TRBV7-9 to TRBJ2-5; 7 nucleotides match TRBD2. V shed 4 bases, J shed 0 bases, and the junction held 5 bases outside the gene matches. Per germline, CDR1 SEHNR and CDR2 FQNEAQ (reference sequence). The CDR3 loop spans 15 amino acids. CDR3 amino acids: CASSSRLADQETQYF. CDR3 in DNA: TGTGCCAGCAGCTCGAGGCTAGCGGACCAAGAGACCCAGTACTTC.

The chain links TRBV4-3 to TRBJ1-3, with 8 positions matching TRBD1. Germline CDR1 is LGHNA and CDR2 is YSLEER. With V trimmed by 0 bases and J by 7 bases, 5 bases remained unmatched. The CDR3 sequence is 15 residues long. In nucleotides, the CDR3 is TGCGCCAGCAGCCAAGATAAAACAGGGGGGAACACCATATATTTT. It is translated as CASSQDKTGGNTIYF.

The V and J genes are TRBV11-2 and TRBJ2-1, with D perhaps TRBD2 (5 bases). The CDR3 length is 14 residues. Trimming removed 7 bases from V and 10 bases from J, with 20 bases in between. Per the germline V gene, CDR1 is SGHAT and CDR2 is FQNNGV. The CDR3 coding sequence is TGTGCCAGCAACCCGGTACGATTATCGGGAGAGCAGTTCTTC. The encoded protein is CASNPVRLSGEQFF.

The rearrangement links TRBV4-3 to TRBJ2-7; no reliable D call. Germline CDR1 LGHNA, CDR2 YSLEER. This CDR3 is built from 15 residues. V lost 0 bases to trimming and J lost 5 bases, with 14 bases between them. CDR3 protein: CASSQDRIRADEQYF. CDR3 in DNA: TGCGCCAGCAGCCAAGACCGCATCCGCGCGGACGAGCAGTACTTC.

The V gene is TRBV28, the J gene TRBJ2-1, with TRBD2 as a possible D gene (6 bases). CDR1 is MDHEN and CDR2 is SYDVKM in the germline V gene. The CDR3 runs 14 residues. Trimming removed 1 base at V and 5 bases at J, with 9 bases between. CDR3 DNA: TGTGCCAGCAGTTTATTGGTAGCGGACAATGAGCAGTTCTTC. It yields the protein CASSLLVADNEQFF.

The CDR3 is CASSQPNLPYNEQFF. CDR3 nucleotides: TGCGCCAGCAGCCAACCCAACCTCCCCTACAATGAGCAGTTCTTC. This chain links TRBV4-1 with TRBJ2-1; D is ambiguous. Germline-derived CDR1 and CDR2 are MGHRA and YSYEKL. V was shortened by 2 bases and J by 2 bases, with 10 bases between the two germline ends. The CDR3 runs to 15 residues.

The gene calls are TRBV19 and TRBJ2-2, with 7 bases matching TRBD1. Germline V gives CDR1 LNHDA, CDR2 SQIVND (reference sequence). J lost 1 base, V lost 3 bases, and 5 bases had no gene match. The CDR3 extends over 16 amino acids. In DNA, the CDR3 is TGTGCCAGTAGTATTATCCAGGGGGAGAACACCGGGGAGCTGTTTTTT. This translates into CASSIIQGENTGELFF.

The rearrangement joins TRBV5-5 to TRBJ1-2; 10 bases are a match to TRBD1. Germline CDR1 is SGHKS and CDR2 is YYEKEE (reference sequence). The trim removed 4 bases at V and 4 bases at J, leaving 7 bases unmatched. The CDR3 loop spans 15 amino acids. The CDR3 coding sequence is TGTGCCAGCAGCCCGGGACAGGGGTTTGGCTATGGCTACACCTTC. Its translation is CASSPGQGFGYGYTF.

The chain employs TRBV7-9 and TRBJ2-3; 9 bases align to TRBD1. The CDR3 contains 15 residues. V was pared by 7 bases and J by 6 bases, with 11 bases of the junction left unmatched. Per the germline V gene, CDR1 is SEHNR and CDR2 is FQNEAQ (reference sequence). The CDR3 sequence: CASTSGGQGGDTQYF. The CDR3 nucleotides read TGTGCCAGCACCTCGGGGGGACAGGGAGGGGATACGCAGTATTTT.

The V gene is TRBV19, the J gene TRBJ1-3; D call uncertain. V dropped 3 bases and J dropped 0 bases, with 9 bases sitting between them. The germline gives CDR1 LNHDA, CDR2 SQIVND (reference sequence). CDR3 length: 15 residues. In nucleotides, the CDR3 is TGTGCCAGTAGTATTTACCCGAGCTCTGGAAACACCATATATTTT. Its translation is CASSIYPSSGNTIYF.

The gene calls are TRBV7-8 and TRBJ1-1, with D maybe TRBD1 (6 bases). The CDR3 length is 14 residues. Trimming took off 10 bases at V and 0 bases at J, with 15 bases between the two ends. Looked up from germline, CDR1 is SGHVS and CDR2 is FQNEAQ. Written as DNA, the CDR3 is TGTGCCACCAAGGGGGGGATTATGAACACTGAAGCTTTCTTT. This translates into CATKGGIMNTEAFF.

CDR3 nucleotides: TGTGCCAGCAGGGGGGGGCTAGTGGAGACCCAGTACTTC. Its protein is CASRGGLVETQYF. This chain joins TRBV27 and TRBJ2-5, with a weak D call TRBD2 (7 bases). Between the trimmed V and J ends, which lost 6 bases and 5 bases, there was a span of 13 bases. The CDR3 length is 13 residues. CDR1 is MNHEY and CDR2 is SMNVEV in the germline V gene (reference sequence).

The rearrangement links TRBV6-5 to TRBJ2-7; no reliable D call. The CDR3 has 13 amino acids. The V gene's germline CDR1 is MNHEY and CDR2 SVGAGI. With 0 bases removed from V and 3 bases from J, the gap between germline ends came to 6 bases. For the CDR3, the DNA is TGTGCCAGCAGTTACTCGAGTGTCTACGAGCAGTACTTC. It specifies CASSYSSVYEQYF.

CDR3 sequence (DNA): TGTGCCAGTAGAATTATGGACAGAACAATGAACACTGAAGCTTTCTTT. It yields the protein CASRIMDRTMNTEAFF. The rearrangement uses TRBV19 and TRBJ1-1; weak D call: TRBD1 (6 bases). Between the trimmed V and J ends, which lost 6 bases and 0 bases, there was a span of 17 bases. Germline CDR1 reads LNHDA; CDR2 reads SQIVND (reference sequence). CDR3 length: 16 amino acids.

This clone came up once. The chain couples TRBV7-7 to TRBJ2-2; a weak D match, TRBD1 (5 bases). Trimming removed 4 bases at V and 2 bases at J, with 8 bases between. The CDR3 has 14 amino acids. Germline loops: CDR1 SSHAT, CDR2 FNYEAQ (reference sequence). CDR3 protein: CASSYRLNTGELFF. As DNA, the CDR3 is TGTGCCAGCAGCTACAGGCTCAACACCGGGGAGCTGTTTTTT.

V is TRBV6-5 and J is TRBJ1-5; 7 nucleotides agree with TRBD1. The CDR3 runs 14 residues. CDR1 MNHEY and CDR2 SVGAGI come from the germline V gene. V was pared by 5 bases and J by 5 bases, with 6 bases of the junction left unmatched. The CDR3 here is CASSLTGADQPQHF. DNA of the CDR3: TGTGCCAGCAGTCTTACAGGGGCGGATCAGCCCCAGCATTTT.

This CDR3 reads CAISESGLAYEQYF. CDR3 DNA sequence: TGTGCCATCAGTGAGTCAGGACTAGCCTACGAGCAGTACTTC. The rearrangement links TRBV10-3 to TRBJ2-7, with 7 bases aligning to TRBD2. Germline assignment: CDR1 ENHRY and CDR2 SYGVKD. Unmatched junction bases numbered 1, after V lost 0 bases and J lost 2 bases. The CDR3 loop spans 14 amino acids.

V is TRBV5-6 and J is TRBJ2-1; TRBD1 matches 7 bases. Germline assignment: CDR1 SGHDT and CDR2 YYEEEE. There are 14 residues in the CDR3. V was clipped by 4 bases and J by 4 bases; unmatched bases: 5. The CDR3: CASSPGQLYNEQFF. CDR3 bases: TGTGCCAGCAGCCCGGGACAGCTTTACAATGAGCAGTTCTTC. Filled out from reference TRBV5-6 and TRBJ2-1, the complete variable domain reads DAGVTQSPTHLIKTRGQQVTLRCSPKSGHDTVSWYQQALGQGPQFIFQYYEEEERQRGNFPDRFSGHQFPNYSSELNVNALLLGDSALYLCASSPGQLYNEQFFGPGTRLTVL.

This chain joins TRBV6-1 and TRBJ2-3; D is possibly TRBD2 (6 bases). The ends were cut back, 3 bases at V and 0 bases at J, with 13 bases in the middle. This CDR3 comprises 16 residues. Germline V lookup: CDR1 MNHNS, CDR2 SASEGT. The CDR3 region is CASSDAGGWSTDTQYF. DNA of the CDR3: TGTGCCAGCAGTGACGCCGGAGGGTGGAGCACAGATACGCAGTATTTT.